These 31 T cell receptor beta chains came from one sample sequenced in a study of blood T cells in healthy people across ages. Then a second PCR, running roughly 7 to 11 cycles, was carried out with a sample-barcoded 5' primer and a J-beta primer mix. TCRdb ran MiXCR on the 5' RACE reads and lists one entry per CDR3 protein. The sample lists approximately 790,000 distinct CDR3 sequences, 62% occurring once. The sequenced sample consisted of blood. These receptors all come from a man in his thirties or forties in good health.

The chain combines TRBV9 with TRBJ2-4; 8 nucleotides align to TRBD2. V shed 4 bases and J 7 bases; nucleotides not matched to a gene: 7. CDR1 is SGDLS, CDR2 YYNGEE, per germline. The CDR3 is 14 amino acids. DNA of the CDR3: TGTGCCAGCAGCCCACGGGGGGGCGCGAACATTCAGTACTTC. It specifies CASSPRGGANIQYF.

The chain links TRBV6-2 or TRBV6-3 to TRBJ2-7; TRBD1 matches 7 bases. CDR1 and CDR2 (germline): MNHEY, SVGEGT. Trimming took 10 bases from V and 1 from J; bases not matched to a gene: 13. This CDR3 is built from 15 residues. For the CDR3, the DNA is TGTGCCACAAATAAGGGACAGCTGCCTTCCTACGAGCAGTACTTC. This translates into CATNKGQLPSYEQYF.

This clonotype was detected once. This chain links TRBV7-2 with TRBJ2-3, with 7 bases matching TRBD1. V lost 5 bases and J lost 0; bases outside the gene matches: 8. The CDR3 is made up of 16 amino acids. The V gene's germline CDR1 is SGHTA and CDR2 FQGNSA. This CDR3 reads CASSPWTGASTDTQYF. CDR3 DNA sequence: TGTGCCAGCAGCCCCTGGACAGGAGCTAGCACAGATACGCAGTATTTT.

The chain carries TRBV3-1 and TRBJ2-1; no clear D gene. The V end was cut by 1 base, the J end by 2 bases, with 6 bases between. This CDR3 comprises 14 residues. Germline V gene sequence: CDR1 LGHDT, CDR2 YNNKEL (reference sequence). CDR3: CASSQVSAYNEQFF. CDR3 sequence (DNA): TGTGCCAGCAGCCAAGTGTCGGCCTACAATGAGCAGTTCTTC.

The rearrangement uses TRBV24-1 and TRBJ1-1, with D possibly being TRBD1 (6 bases). Trimming removed 10 bases from V and 6 bases from J, with 17 bases in between. The CDR3 is made up of 13 amino acids. Germline CDR1 KGHDR, CDR2 SFDVKD. The CDR3 coding sequence is TGTGCCACGTCAGACAGGCGGGGCCCTGAAGCTTTCTTT. Translation: CATSDRRGPEAFF.

V and J are TRBV7-9 and TRBJ2-7; 8 bases match TRBD2. Germline V gene lookup returns CDR1 SEHNR and CDR2 FQNEAQ (reference sequence). CDR3 length: 15 residues. J lost 5 bases, V lost 1 base, and 7 bases had no gene match. The CDR3 DNA follows: TGTGCCAGCAGCTTAGGTCCTAGCGGGTTCGACGAGCAGTACTTC. It yields the protein CASSLGPSGFDEQYF.

This chain links TRBV10-3 with TRBJ2-5, with TRBD1 as a possible D gene (6 bases). The germline CDR1 and CDR2 sequences are ENHRY and SYGVKD. The CDR3 consists of 14 residues. The germline V and J ends were trimmed by 6 bases and 0 bases, with 11 bases remaining between them. The CDR3 sequence is CAIRPGTHQETQYF. In nucleotides, the CDR3 is TGTGCCATCAGACCCGGGACACACCAAGAGACCCAGTACTTC.

This clonotype was seen a single time. The chain combines TRBV15 with TRBJ2-1, with 8 bases that match TRBD2. The CDR3 totals 17 residues. The germline gives CDR1 LNHNV, CDR2 YYDKDF (reference sequence). With 3 bases clipped from V and 2 bases from J, the junction kept 9 bases outside the gene matches. The chain's CDR3 is CATSSVESAGAYNEQFF. The CDR3 bases are TGTGCCACCAGCAGTGTTGAGTCAGCGGGGGCCTACAATGAGCAGTTCTTC.

As regards this clonotype: The junction and the germline gene differ at one end; a read error may be behind it. The chain combines TRBV5-1 with TRBJ2-1, with D possibly being TRBD1 or TRBD2 (5 bases each). CDR1 SGHRS and CDR2 YFSETQ come from the germline V gene. CDR3 size: 16 residues. In DNA, the CDR3 is TGCGCCAGCGGCTTGGCCCGGGGCAGCTCCTACAATGAGCAGTTCTTC. This codes for CASGLARGSSYNEQFF.

This clonotype was seen a few times. The V call is TRBV29-1, the J call TRBJ2-1, with TRBD1 identical over 9 bases. After removal of 2 bases from V and 4 bases from J, the junction contained 6 bases not matched to a gene. The CDR3 is 15 amino acids. In germline, CDR1 is SQVTM, CDR2 ANQGSEA. The CDR3 nucleotides are TGCAGCGTTGAAAATTGGGGGACAGGGTACAATGAGCAGTTCTTC. Amino acid sequence: CSVENWGTGYNEQFF.

The rearrangement links TRBV5-1 to TRBJ2-7; 7 nucleotides line up with TRBD1. J was trimmed by 4 bases and V by 5 bases; bases with no gene match: 12. The CDR3 is 15 amino acids. CDR1 is SGHRS and CDR2 is YFSETQ in the germline V gene. In nucleotides, the CDR3 is TGCGCCAGCAGGCCCATAGACAGGGTATGGTACGAGCAGTACTTC. It translates to CASRPIDRVWYEQYF. Supplemented by reference TRBV5-1 and TRBJ2-7, the full variable domain reads KAGVTQTPRYLIKTRGQQVTLSCSPISGHRSVSWYQQTPGQGLQFLFEYFSETQRNKGNFPGRFSGRQFSNSRSEMNVSTLELGDSALYLCASRPIDRVWYEQYFGPGTRLTVT.

This rearrangement joins TRBV29-1 to TRBJ2-3; no clear D. This CDR3 region has 14 residues. Trimming stripped 7 bases from V and 0 bases from J, with 14 bases between. Per germline, CDR1 SQVTM and CDR2 ANQGSEA. This chain's CDR3 is CSAPLQSSTDTQYF. The CDR3 nucleotides read TGCAGCGCCCCTCTGCAATCTAGCACAGATACGCAGTATTTT.

The chain employs TRBV2 and TRBJ2-7, with D possibly being TRBD1 or TRBD2 (5 bases each). Trimming shortened V by 5 bases and J by 6 bases, and 8 bases separated the two germline ends. The CDR3 contains 11 residues. Germline CDR1 SNHLY, CDR2 FYNNEI. The CDR3, as DNA: TGTGCCAGCAGTATGGGGACCGAGCAGTACTTC. Its translation: CASSMGTEQYF.

The rearrangement uses TRBV7-9 and TRBJ2-4; no reliable D call. Germline lookup yields CDR1 SEHNR and CDR2 FQNEAQ (reference sequence). V was trimmed by 5 bases and J by 0 bases, leaving 14 bases between them. The CDR3 contains 16 residues. CDR3 in DNA: TGTGCCAGCAGCCCCTCTAAAACACTAGCCAAAAACATTCAGTACTTC. Amino acids: CASSPSKTLAKNIQYF. Variable domain in full (rest from reference TRBV7-9 and TRBJ2-4): DTGVSQNPRHKITKRGQNVTFRCDPISEHNRLYWYRQTLGQGPEFLTYFQNEAQLEKSRLLSDRFSAERPKGSFSTLEIQRTEQGDSAMYLCASSPSKTLAKNIQYFGAGTRLSVL.

This chain connects TRBV10-3 to TRBJ1-2; D call uncertain. The CDR3 is 12 residues long. Per the germline V gene, CDR1 is ENHRY and CDR2 is SYGVKD. V shed 8 bases and J shed 6 bases, with 13 bases lying between them. The CDR3 reads CAIGTSWNGYTF. For the CDR3, the DNA is TGTGCCATCGGAACCTCTTGGAATGGCTACACCTTC.

The chain recombines TRBV2 with TRBJ1-1; no reliable D call. The CDR3 spans 11 residues. V was cut by 6 bases and J by 1 base, with 3 bases left in between. From germline, CDR1 is SNHLY and CDR2 FYNNEI. The CDR3 DNA sequence: TGTGCCAGCAGAGAGAACACTGAAGCTTTCTTT. This encodes CASRENTEAFF.

This clonotype appeared a few times. The chain joins TRBV18 to TRBJ2-3, with D tentatively TRBD2 (5 bases). Germline CDR1 KGHSH, CDR2 LQKENI. The CDR3 has 15 residues. Trimming left V 2 bases short and J 0 bases short, with 9 bases between. DNA of the CDR3: TGTGCCAGCTCACCAACGGGGTCTAGCACAGATACGCAGTATTTT. As protein: CASSPTGSSTDTQYF. Filled out from reference TRBV18 and TRBJ2-3, the complete variable domain reads NAGVMQNPRHLVRRRGQEARLRCSPMKGHSHVYWYRQLPEEGLKFMVYLQKENIIDESGMPKERFSAEFPKEGPSILRIQQVVRGDSAAYFCASSPTGSSTDTQYFGPGTRLTVL.

The genes are TRBV9 and TRBJ2-3, with 12 bases matching TRBD2. This CDR3 region has 15 residues. The junction had 4 bases not matched to a gene; V was cut back by 3 bases and J by 5 bases. CDR1 is SGDLS and CDR2 is YYNGEE in the germline V gene. For the CDR3, the DNA is TGTGCCAGCAGCGACGAGACTAGCGGGGGAGATACGCAGTATTTT. Its protein is CASSDETSGGDTQYF.

The chain uses TRBV12-3 or TRBV12-4 and TRBJ2-3; 10 bases map to TRBD1. This CDR3 is 15 amino acids long. V lost 7 bases to trimming and J lost 4 bases; unmatched junction nucleotides: 8. DNA for the CDR3: TGTGCCAGCACTCTGGGGGACAGGGGTCCAGATACGCAGTATTTT. It encodes CASTLGDRGPDTQYF.

This rearrangement joins TRBV13 to TRBJ2-5, with D perhaps TRBD2 (6 bases). The CDR3 loop spans 13 amino acids. V was cut by 5 bases and J by 7 bases, with 14 bases left in between. Germline-derived CDR1 and CDR2 are PRHDT and FYEKMQ (reference sequence). CDR3: CASSPRLVGTQYF. Here the CDR3 DNA reads TGTGCCAGCAGCCCCCGACTAGTTGGGACCCAGTACTTC. Complete variable domain (other parts from reference TRBV13 and TRBJ2-5): AAGVIQSPRHLIKEKRETATLKCYPIPRHDTVYWYQQGPGQDPQFLISFYEKMQSDKGSIPDRFSAQQFSDYHSELNMSSLELGDSALYFCASSPRLVGTQYFGPGTRLLVL.

The chain uses TRBV28 and TRBJ2-7; maybe TRBD1 (5 bases). V lost 10 bases to trimming and J lost 0 bases, with 7 bases between them. The CDR3 spans 11 residues. Germline-derived CDR1 and CDR2 are MDHEN and SYDVKM. The CDR3 DNA sequence: TGTGCCACAGGGTTCTCCTACGAGCAGTACTTC. Translation: CATGFSYEQYF.

This rearrangement joins TRBV24-1 to TRBJ2-3; D is unresolved. V was cut by 12 bases and J by 5 bases, with 11 bases left in between. CDR3 length: 11 residues. Germline lookup yields CDR1 KGHDR and CDR2 SFDVKD. CDR3 DNA: TGTGCCTCAGGACCATTAGATACGCAGTATTTT. Translated: CASGPLDTQYF.

This clonotype was seen more than once but under ten times. The J gene is TRBJ1-2, the V gene TRBV7-2; D perhaps matches TRBD1 (6 bases). From germline, CDR1 is SGHTA and CDR2 FQGNSA. The CDR3 is made up of 14 amino acids. Trimming left V 0 bases short and J 6 bases short, with 11 bases between. CDR3 nucleotide sequence: TGTGCCAGCAGCTTAGCGGGGGGCTACAATGGCTACACCTTC. Translation gives CASSLAGGYNGYTF. Supplemented by reference TRBV7-2 and TRBJ1-2, the full variable domain reads GAGVSQSPSNKVTEKGKDVELRCDPISGHTALYWYRQSLGQGLEFLIYFQGNSAPDKSGLPSDRFSAERTGGSVSTLTIQRTQQEDSAVYLCASSLAGGYNGYTFGSGTRLTVV.

The chain uses TRBV7-9 and TRBJ1-6; 11 positions agree with TRBD1. The CDR3 has 17 amino acids. The germline CDR1 and CDR2 sequences are SEHNR and FQNEAQ (reference sequence). V dropped 5 bases and J dropped 10; count of bases not matched to a gene: 13. CDR3 in DNA: TGTGCCAGCAGCATCGGACAGGGGGCCCGACTAAACTCACCCCTCCACTTT. Translated, it gives CASSIGQGARLNSPLHF.

In regard to this clonotype: Its ends do not fully match the called genes, so a read error is possible. The V call is TRBV5-1, the J call TRBJ2-1; D perhaps matches TRBD2 (6 bases). Germline V gene lookup returns CDR1 SGHRS and CDR2 YFSETQ. This CDR3 spans 14 amino acids. CDR3 residues: CAGSLTHDTRGQFF. CDR3 sequence (DNA): TGCGCCGGCAGCTTGACCCACGACACGCGGGGGCAGTTCTTC.

This clonotype was counted between two and nine times. V usage is TRBV12-3 or TRBV12-4 and J usage is TRBJ2-1; 14 bases align to TRBD2. The CDR3 runs to 14 residues. Unmatched junction bases numbered 3, after V lost 6 bases and J lost 8 bases. CDR3 loop: CASRGTSGGDEQFF. The CDR3 DNA sequence: TGTGCCAGCAGGGGGACTAGCGGGGGTGATGAGCAGTTCTTC.

The gene calls are TRBV7-9 and TRBJ2-3, with 7 bases lining up with TRBD1. Trimming removed 5 bases from V and 2 bases from J; junction bases left unmatched: 7. This CDR3 has 15 amino acids. Germline V gene sequence: CDR1 SEHNR, CDR2 FQNEAQ (reference sequence). The DNA of the CDR3 is TGTGCCAGCAGCCAGGGGGATTTTAACACAGATACGCAGTATTTT. Its translation is CASSQGDFNTDTQYF.

The table lists this clonotype with a few counts. The chain carries TRBV7-9 and TRBJ2-5; 10 bases fit TRBD1. The CDR3 consists of 16 residues. V was pared by 4 bases and J by 2 bases, with 7 bases of the junction left unmatched. CDR1 is SEHNR, CDR2 FQNEAQ, per germline (reference sequence). The CDR3 protein is CASSSLDRGLQETQYF. DNA of the CDR3: TGTGCCAGCAGCTCCCTTGACAGGGGGCTGCAAGAGACCCAGTACTTC.

CDR3 DNA: TGTGCCAGCTCACCACCCCTAGCGGGGGGCTCGAGCTCCTACAATGAGCAGTTCTTC. Protein sequence: CASSPPLAGGSSSYNEQFF. This rearrangement joins TRBV18 to TRBJ2-1; 11 bases map to TRBD2. The J segment lost 0 bases and the V segment lost 0 bases, leaving 7 bases of the junction unmatched. This CDR3 contains 19 residues. Per the germline V gene, CDR1 is KGHSH and CDR2 is LQKENI.

The V gene is TRBV20-1, the J gene TRBJ1-4, with 8 positions matching TRBD1. Germline V CDR1 and CDR2: DFQATT, SNEGSKA (reference sequence). This CDR3 spans 16 amino acids. With 5 bases clipped from V and 8 bases from J, the junction kept 16 bases outside the gene matches. The DNA for the CDR3 is TGCAGTGCTGGTTCGGGACAGGCGCCTCTGTCGGAAAAACTGTTTTTT. Its translation: CSAGSGQAPLSEKLFF.

This CDR3 is CASSLSDTFSGELFF. The CDR3 coding sequence is TGCGCCAGCAGCTTGTCTGACACCTTTAGCGGGGAGCTGTTTTTT. The V and J genes are TRBV5-1 and TRBJ2-2; D call uncertain. V was trimmed by 1 base and J by 7 bases, leaving 14 bases between them. The CDR3 sequence is 15 residues long. The germline V gene encodes CDR1 SGHRS and CDR2 YFSETQ.